The source of this TCR beta chain is a study of blood T cell repertoires in COVID-19. In the original processing: Reference gene primer amplification gave nucleated cell count estimates. Assay used: immunoSEQ multiplex PCR; TCRdb lists only in-frame clones, some missing. D and trimming were read from the DNA, whereas the V and J calls and clone size are those reported in that table. The table includes a few hundred thousand clones, 80% to 90% detected once. Per the germline V gene, CDR1 is SGHAT and CDR2 is FQNNGV. Germline trimming cut 4 bases from V and 5 bases from J; bases unmatched to any gene: 8. The CDR3 covers 15 residues.

The sequenced sample consisted of PBMCs or T cells enriched from blood (not recorded which). The gene calls are TRBV11-2 and TRBJ1-5; 7 nucleotides align to TRBD1. The sequence came from a man under 40 who had recovered from COVID-19. The DNA for the CDR3 is TGTGCCAGCAGCTCAACGACAGGGCGTTATCAGCCCCAGCATTTT. Amino acid sequence: CASSSTTGRYQPQHF.